The 21 T cell receptor beta chains listed next were all sequenced from one sample in a study of CD8+CD57+ T cells in acquired aplastic anemia. The use of genomic DNA as template underpinned the TCR beta VDJ and CDR3 profiling. MiXCR, run by TCRdb on the reads, gives a single entry per CDR3 protein. The profile shows 250,000 to 300,000 distinct CDR3 sequences, about 56% of them singletons. Material: sorted CD4+, CD8+, or CD8+CD57+ T cells (not recorded which) from PBMCs. These receptors were taken from a human donor with severe aplastic anemia or a healthy control (not recorded which).

The rearrangement uses TRBV11-2 and TRBJ2-7, with D possibly TRBD2 on 5 matching bases. The CDR3 sequence is 13 residues long. V was clipped by 5 bases and J by 6 bases, with 14 bases between them. Germline values: CDR1 SGHAT, CDR2 FQNNGV. CDR3 amino acids: CASSVGLVSEQYF. The CDR3, as DNA: TGTGCCAGCAGCGTAGGACTGGTCTCCGAGCAGTACTTC.

The sample holds many counts of this clonotype. This chain joins TRBV6-5 and TRBJ2-5; 8 bases match TRBD1. The V and J ends lost 5 bases and 7 bases, in that order; junction bases with no gene match: 12. The CDR3 is made up of 15 amino acids. Per the germline V gene, CDR1 is MNHEY and CDR2 is SVGAGI. The CDR3 loop is CASSLVPTGEATQYF. CDR3 nucleotide sequence: TGTGCCAGCAGTCTAGTTCCGACAGGGGAGGCGACCCAGTACTTC.

In nucleotides, the CDR3 is TGTGCCAGCGGGGAATACCAACGGCTCCAAGAGACCCAGTACTTC. Amino acid sequence: CASGEYQRLQETQYF. This sequence joins TRBV25-1 and TRBJ2-5; D ambiguous. Trimming took 8 bases from V and 1 from J, leaving 17 bases between them. The CDR3 length is 15 residues. CDR1 is MGHDK, CDR2 SYGVNS, per germline.

The genes are TRBV13 and TRBJ1-6; D gene unclear. The CDR3 is 14 residues long. Trimming left V 0 bases short and J 5 bases short, with 5 bases between. Germline CDR1 is PRHDT and CDR2 is FYEKMQ (reference sequence). CDR3 protein: CASSLGTNNSPLHF. In nucleotides, the CDR3 is TGTGCCAGCAGCTTAGGGACAAATAATTCACCCCTCCACTTT. Full variable domain (outside the CDR3, taken from reference TRBV13 and TRBJ1-6): AAGVIQSPRHLIKEKRETATLKCYPIPRHDTVYWYQQGPGQDPQFLISFYEKMQSDKGSIPDRFSAQQFSDYHSELNMSSLELGDSALYFCASSLGTNNSPLHFGNGTRLTVT.

V and J are TRBV10-3 and TRBJ1-1, with D unresolved. The CDR3 consists of 16 residues. CDR1 and CDR2 (germline): ENHRY, SYGVKD. Trimming stripped 7 bases from V and 0 bases from J, with 18 bases between. The CDR3 DNA reads TGTGCCATCAAAGACACGAAGCGCCCTTTGAACACTGAAGCTTTCTTT. Protein sequence: CAIKDTKRPLNTEAFF.

This clonotype was recorded at least ten times. V is TRBV25-1 and J is TRBJ1-6; no clear D. The CDR3 loop spans 14 amino acids. Trimming took 5 bases from V and 6 from J, leaving 11 bases between them. CDR1 is MGHDK and CDR2 is SYGVNS in the germline V gene. In DNA, the CDR3 is TGTGCCAGCAGTAGATGGAGCCCTAATTCACCCCTCCACTTT. This gives the protein CASSRWSPNSPLHF.

V is TRBV24-1 and J is TRBJ2-1, with a possible D match to TRBD1 (6 bases). The CDR3 runs 15 residues. CDR1 and CDR2 (germline): KGHDR, SFDVKD. V was clipped by 1 base and J by 3 bases, with 9 bases between them. DNA for the CDR3: TGTGCCACCAGTGATTTCAGGGGTCTCTACAATGAGCAGTTCTTC. Residues: CATSDFRGLYNEQFF.

This clonotype was observed a few times. The chain employs TRBV7-8 and TRBJ2-5; D ambiguous. CDR3 size: 14 residues. V lost 7 bases and J lost 0, with 12 bases in between. The germline V gene has CDR1 SGHVS and CDR2 FQNEAQ. The CDR3 nucleotides are TGTGCCAGCAACCCGTTGCTGTACCAAGAGACCCAGTACTTC. As protein: CASNPLLYQETQYF.

This clonotype was counted many times. V usage is TRBV7-9 and J usage is TRBJ2-1; the match to TRBD2 covers 8 bases. This CDR3 is built from 14 residues. V dropped 7 bases and J dropped 9; count of bases not matched to a gene: 11. In germline, CDR1 is SEHNR, CDR2 FQNEAQ (reference sequence). The CDR3: CASNRGGQLGEQFF. CDR3 nucleotides: TGTGCCAGCAACCGCGGGGGGCAGTTAGGTGAGCAGTTCTTC.

There are a few counts of this clonotype. This sequence may be a read error, since a much larger clone differs from it by one base. The chain is built from TRBV9 and TRBJ2-2; 8 bases agree with TRBD1. Germline assignment: CDR1 SGDLS and CDR2 YYNGEE. The CDR3 has 16 amino acids. J gave up 6 bases and V 6 bases, and 13 bases lay outside the gene matches. This CDR3 reads CASTSSTGGMAGELFF. In DNA form, the CDR3 reads TGTGCCAGCACTTCCAGCACAGGGGGGATGGCCGGGGAGCTGTTTTTT.

The chain joins TRBV5-6 to TRBJ2-7; 8 nucleotides match TRBD1. Germline lookup yields CDR1 SGHDT and CDR2 YYEEEE. Losses at the gene ends were 0 bases for V and 6 bases for J; bases not matched to a gene: 5. CDR3 length equals 14 residues. The CDR3 sequence is CASSLVQGAGEQYF. The CDR3 coding sequence is TGTGCCAGCAGCTTGGTCCAGGGGGCTGGCGAGCAGTACTTC.

The CDR3 nucleotides are TGCGCCAGCAGGATAACAGGGGTTACCACTGAAGCTTTCTTT. This translates into CASRITGVTTEAFF. The chain links TRBV10-2 to TRBJ1-1; TRBD1 matches at 7 bases. The CDR3 length is 14 residues. J gave up 4 bases and V 6 bases, and 8 bases lay outside the gene matches. Germline CDR1 reads WSHSY; CDR2 reads SAAADI.

This clonotype was counted ten times or more. The chain carries TRBV9 and TRBJ1-5; no firm D call. The CDR3 length is 14 residues. Germline CDR1 and CDR2: SGDLS and YYNGEE. With 0 bases removed from V and 0 bases from J, the gap between germline ends came to 4 bases. The CDR3 DNA reads TGTGCCAGCAGCGTAGGCGCTAGCAATCAGCCCCAGCATTTT. Translated: CASSVGASNQPQHF.

V usage is TRBV7-9 and J usage is TRBJ2-2; tentatively, D is TRBD1 (6 bases). The V and J ends lost 5 bases and 6 bases respectively, with 16 bases between them. Germline V CDR1 and CDR2: SEHNR, FQNEAQ (reference sequence). This CDR3 region has 15 residues. The CDR3 is CASSIGHRDAGELFF. The CDR3 DNA reads as TGTGCCAGCAGCATCGGCCACAGGGACGCCGGGGAGCTGTTTTTT.

This chain links TRBV5-6 with TRBJ2-7, with 7 bases that match TRBD1. The tail of the sequence fits TRBJ2-5 better, so the J call may be wrong. Germline assignment: CDR1 SGHDT and CDR2 YYEEEE. The CDR3 runs to 14 residues. The CDR3 sequence: CASSPKTGIETQYF. Here the CDR3 DNA reads TGTGCCAGCAGCCCTAAGACAGGGATAGAGACCCAGTACTTC.

In this sample, this clonotype turned up many times. The gene calls are TRBV7-9 and TRBJ2-5, with D perhaps matching TRBD2 (5 bases). Germline CDR1 reads SEHNR; CDR2 reads FQNEAQ (reference sequence). There are 13 residues in the CDR3. Trimming cost V 5 bases and J 5 bases, with 12 bases left between them. The CDR3 coding sequence is TGTGCCAGCAGCCCCCCGGGCGGGGAGACCCAGTACTTC. This encodes CASSPPGGETQYF. The entire variable domain, with the rest obtained from reference TRBV7-9 and TRBJ2-5, is as follows: DTGVSQNPRHKITKRGQNVTFRCDPISEHNRLYWYRQTLGQGPEFLTYFQNEAQLEKSRLLSDRFSAERPKGSFSTLEIQRTEQGDSAMYLCASSPPGGETQYFGPGTRLLVL.

V gene TRBV20-1 combines with J gene TRBJ1-6, with 7 positions matching TRBD1. CDR1 is DFQATT, CDR2 SNEGSKA, per germline (reference sequence). The V and J ends lost 5 bases and 9 bases, in that order; junction bases with no gene match: 13. The CDR3 has 15 residues. The chain's CDR3 is CSARRFVGDSSPLHF. The DNA of the CDR3 is TGCAGTGCTCGGCGTTTTGTCGGGGACAGTTCACCCCTCCACTTT.

This chain uses TRBV7-9 with TRBJ2-7, with 8 bases lining up with TRBD1. V shed 5 bases, J shed 3 bases, and the junction held 12 bases outside the gene matches. Germline V lookup: CDR1 SEHNR, CDR2 FQNEAQ (reference sequence). The CDR3 runs 16 residues. This CDR3 reads CASSGKDREGNYEQYF. The CDR3, as DNA: TGTGCCAGCAGCGGGAAGGACAGGGAAGGGAACTACGAGCAGTACTTC.

The chain joins TRBV7-9 to TRBJ2-1, with 16 bases identical to TRBD2. Germline V gives CDR1 SEHNR, CDR2 FQNEAQ (reference sequence). The CDR3 has 17 amino acids. With 2 bases clipped from V and 6 bases from J, the junction kept 4 bases outside the gene matches. The CDR3 here is CASSLTGLAGGFNEQFF. In DNA form, the CDR3 reads TGTGCCAGCAGCTTAACGGGACTAGCGGGAGGGTTCAATGAGCAGTTCTTC.

This clonotype was detected ten times or more. The chain has TRBV6-6 and TRBJ1-1; D unclear. V lost 10 bases and J 0 bases, leaving 9 bases between the germline ends. Germline V gives CDR1 MNHNY, CDR2 SVGAGI (reference sequence). This CDR3 region has 12 residues. CDR3: CATGRMNTEAFF. In DNA form, the CDR3 reads TGTGCCACCGGACGGATGAACACTGAAGCTTTCTTT.

Many counts were recorded for this clonotype. This chain connects TRBV7-2 to TRBJ1-3; 7 bases fit TRBD1. In germline, CDR1 is SGHTA, CDR2 FQGNSA. Trimming removed 5 bases from V and 2 bases from J; junction bases left unmatched: 6. The CDR3 is 15 residues long. The CDR3, as DNA: TGTGCCAGCAGCCCACCCGGGACAGCTGGAAACACCATATATTTT. This sequence encodes CASSPPGTAGNTIYF.